One and the same sample provided the 10 T cell receptor beta chains below, sequenced in a study of CD8 T cells in Susac syndrome. RNA amounts of about 0.5 to 1 ug underwent reverse transcription with random hexamers. TCRdb used MiXCR to reprocess the immunoSEQ multiplex PCR reads, holding one entry per CDR3 protein. The table lists fewer than 150,000 distinct CDR3 sequences, over 90% of them singletons. Sequenced sample: CD8+ T cells from PBMCs. These receptors were collected from a human donor with Susac syndrome.

The chain links TRBV7-3 to TRBJ1-1, with D hard to call. The CDR3 sequence is 14 residues long. V lost 2 bases to trimming and J lost 4 bases, with 11 bases between them. Germline V gives CDR1 SGHTA, CDR2 FQGTGA. The CDR3 is CASSLGVRGTEAFF. DNA of the CDR3: TGTGCCAGCAGCTTAGGGGTACGTGGCACTGAAGCTTTCTTT.

The chain couples TRBV5-4 to TRBJ2-7, with TRBD2 matching over 9 bases. The ends lost 3 bases at V and 4 bases at J; junction bases unmatched: 8. The CDR3 is made up of 15 amino acids. CDR1 SGHNT and CDR2 YYREEE come from the germline V gene (reference sequence). The CDR3 region is CASSSWGSGSYEQYF. Written as DNA, the CDR3 is TGTGCCAGCAGCTCTTGGGGTAGCGGGAGTTACGAGCAGTACTTC.

The J gene is TRBJ2-7, the V gene TRBV7-2, with 12 bases fitting TRBD2. The CDR3 covers 15 residues. J lost 7 bases, V lost 8 bases, and 12 bases had no gene match. Germline CDR1 reads SGHTA; CDR2 reads FQGNSA. CDR3 loop: CASGPLTSGRDEQYF. As DNA, the CDR3 is TGTGCCAGCGGACCACTGACTAGCGGGAGAGATGAGCAGTACTTC.

The V gene is TRBV15, the J gene TRBJ2-1; TRBD2 matches 11 bases. V trimming: 10 bases; J trimming: 8 bases; junction bases outside the gene matches: 7. Germline-derived CDR1 and CDR2 are LNHNV and YYDKDF (reference sequence). The CDR3 runs 13 residues. The CDR3 sequence: CASTSGSKYEQFF. In DNA form, the CDR3 reads TGTGCCAGTACTAGCGGGAGTAAGTATGAGCAGTTCTTC.

This clonotype was observed once. The chain recombines TRBV5-1 with TRBJ1-1; D ambiguous. This CDR3 is 15 amino acids long. Germline CDR1 is SGHRS and CDR2 is YFSETQ. V was shortened by 1 base and J by 0 bases, with 10 bases between the two germline ends. The CDR3 sequence: CASSLTAGMNTEAFF. DNA for the CDR3: TGCGCCAGCAGCTTGACGGCGGGAATGAACACTGAAGCTTTCTTT.

This chain links TRBV5-1 with TRBJ1-3; D is unresolved. V was pared by 2 bases and J by 16 bases, with 13 bases between. The CDR3 extends over 11 amino acids. Per germline, CDR1 SGHRS and CDR2 YFSETQ. CDR3 sequence (DNA): TGCGCCAGCAGCTTTGGGCAGATGCTCTATTTT. Its protein is CASSFGQMLYF.

V gene TRBV7-8 combines with J gene TRBJ2-7; D is perhaps TRBD1 (6 bases). Trimming removed 5 bases at V and 3 bases at J, with 17 bases between. Germline V gives CDR1 SGHVS, CDR2 FQNEAQ. This CDR3 is built from 15 residues. The CDR3 nucleotides read TGTGCCAGCAGCGCAAGACAGGCCTTGTTCTACGAGCAGTACTTC. It specifies CASSARQALFYEQYF. The whole variable domain, remainder taken from reference TRBV7-8 and TRBJ2-7, is GAGVSQSPRYKVAKRGQDVALRCDPISGHVSLFWYQQALGQGPEFLTYFQNEAQLDKSGLPSDRFFAERPEGSVSTLKIQRTQQEDSAVYLCASSARQALFYEQYFGPGTRLTVT.

This chain links TRBV4-1 with TRBJ1-4; possible D gene TRBD1, 6 bases. Looked up from germline, CDR1 is MGHRA and CDR2 is YSYEKL. The CDR3 has 13 residues. Trimming removed 5 bases from V and 8 bases from J, with 12 bases in between. The chain's CDR3 is CASSTIGGEKLFF. CDR3 nucleotide sequence: TGCGCCAGCAGCACGATAGGGGGGGAAAAACTGTTTTTT.

V is TRBV30 and J is TRBJ2-1, with a tentative D call TRBD2 (5 bases). The V end lost 3 bases, the J end lost 6 bases, and 12 bases lay between the germline ends. The germline CDR1 and CDR2 sequences are GTSNPN and SVGIG (reference sequence). The CDR3 extends over 13 amino acids. This chain's CDR3 is CAWRVGGPNEQFF. In DNA form, the CDR3 reads TGTGCCTGGAGGGTCGGCGGGCCCAATGAGCAGTTCTTC.

The chain links TRBV28 to TRBJ2-3; D unresolved. The CDR3 runs 12 residues. CDR1 and CDR2 from the germline V gene are MDHEN and SYDVKM. Between the trimmed V and J ends, which lost 8 bases and 2 bases, there was a span of 8 bases. The CDR3 loop reads CASGPYTDTQYF. In nucleotides, the CDR3 is TGTGCCAGCGGCCCGTACACAGATACGCAGTATTTT.